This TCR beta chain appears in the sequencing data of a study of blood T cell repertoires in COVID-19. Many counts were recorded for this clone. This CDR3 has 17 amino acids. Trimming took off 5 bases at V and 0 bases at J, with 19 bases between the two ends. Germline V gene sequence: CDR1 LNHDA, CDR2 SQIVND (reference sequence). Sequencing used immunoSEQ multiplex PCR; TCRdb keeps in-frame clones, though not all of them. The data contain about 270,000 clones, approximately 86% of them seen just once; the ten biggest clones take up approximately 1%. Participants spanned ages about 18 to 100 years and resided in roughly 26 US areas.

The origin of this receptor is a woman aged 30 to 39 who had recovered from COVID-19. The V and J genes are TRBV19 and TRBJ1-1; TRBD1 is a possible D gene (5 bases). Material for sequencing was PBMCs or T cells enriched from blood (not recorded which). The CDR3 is CASSVFTGGTVNTEAFF. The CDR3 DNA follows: TGTGCCAGTAGTGTCTTTACGGGCGGGACGGTGAACACTGAAGCTTTCTTT.